The clone carrying this TCR beta chain was seen a few times. Alongside a J-beta primer mix, a sample-barcoded 5' primer served in a second PCR lasting about 7 to 11 cycles. TCRdb re-called the 5' RACE reads with MiXCR, one entry per CDR3 protein. The sample lists hundreds of thousands of distinct CDR3 sequences, approximately 25% occurring once. The data were taken from a study of blood T cells in healthy people across ages. The CDR3 length is 18 residues. Trimming removed 7 bases at V and 0 bases at J, with 21 bases between. Germline V lookup: CDR1 SNHLY, CDR2 FYNNEI. These sequences were also reported in another study, on T cells of mothers and their children. That source notes: There were over 9.5 million TCR beta CDR3 reads from each mother and approximately 2.9 million from each child.

Sequenced: blood. This sequence originates from a boy between 10 and 17 years old in good health. The V and J genes are TRBV2 and TRBJ1-4; the D gene is possibly TRBD1 (5 bases). This chain's CDR3 is CASITSPWGVATNEKLFF. As DNA, the CDR3 is TGTGCCAGCATAACCTCCCCATGGGGGGTTGCAACTAATGAAAAACTGTTTTTT.